This T cell receptor (beta chain) was recorded in a study of T-cell reconstitution after alpha-beta-depleted transplantation in children. The germline CDR1 and CDR2 sequences are ENHRY and SYGVKD. The CDR3 covers 12 residues. Trimming left V 11 bases short and J 2 bases short, with 13 bases between. Using unique molecular identifiers, the investigators prepared the TCRbeta library. TCRdb reanalysed the PCR reads using MiXCR and keeps one entry per CDR3 protein. The data show around 580,000 distinct CDR3 sequences, roughly 23% seen once. This clonotype was found many times. What it binds is unknown. Points from the study as a whole: Where alpha-beta T cells came from about two months after transplant was reportedly several hundred expanded graft clones.

The source of this sequence is a boy younger than two who had a stem cell transplant for acute myeloid leukemia, so the T cells may come from the graft donor. The sequenced sample was PBMCs, mostly from graft donor cells, obtained 360 days after TCRalphabeta/CD19-depleted stem cell transplant. V usage is TRBV10-3 and J usage is TRBJ2-7, with D perhaps TRBD1 (7 bases). The CDR3 nucleotides are TGTGCCTCTGGCAGGGGGGCCTACGAGCAGTACTTC. This sequence encodes CASGRGAYEQYF.